This T cell receptor beta chain was captured by sequencing in a study of T cells in Graves' hyperthyroidism and ophthalmopathy. This clonotype was counted many times. TCR beta CDR3 regions were amplified from RNA transcripts. An initial round of RT-PCR targeting the TCR CDR3 relied on the HTBI primer set. MiXCR, run by TCRdb on the multiplex PCR reads, gives a single entry per CDR3 protein. The sample carries hundreds of thousands of distinct CDR3 sequences, roughly 50% recorded once. The CDR3 totals 13 residues. Between the trimmed V and J ends, which lost 5 bases and 4 bases, there was a span of 11 bases. Germline V gives CDR1 MGHDK, CDR2 SYGVNS.

The rearrangement uses TRBV25-1 and TRBJ1-2; no reliable D call. Specimen: peripheral blood or thyroid tissue (not recorded which). This TCR was sampled from a woman aged 18-29 years with Graves' hyperthyroidism. CDR3 nucleotide sequence: TGTGCCAGCAGTCAAAACGGACTCTATGGCTACACCTTC. Translation gives CASSQNGLYGYTF.